The source of this T cell receptor beta chain is a study of human T cells and chemical hapten exposure. General study results and limits: Expanded TCRs grouped into significantly more large CDR3 similarity clusters than controls produced.

Each CDR3 protein is one row after TCRdb ran MiXCR on the RACE reads. The top ten hold around 8% of the sample, which has around 330,000 distinct CDR3 sequences, about 5.4% seen once. This clonotype has only a few counts. No antigen is known for it. Time point here: pre-sensitization, week 0. Sample treatment: therapeutic diphenylcyclopropenone sensitization with weekly scalp DPC. Blood was drawn before each patch test was applied. This specimen was whole blood, taken in connection with sensitization to the hapten diphenylcyclopropenone (DPC). This clonotype originated in a woman between 18 and 29 years old with alopecia areata. Some clones in this sample may be carry-over from other donors' samples.

The CDR3 protein is CASSEATGYNQPQHF. The CDR3 nucleotides read TGTGCCAGCAGTGAGGCAACAGGGTACAATCAGCCCCAGCATTTT. V gene TRBV6-1 combines with J gene TRBJ1-5; possible D gene TRBD1, 6 bases. The CDR3 runs to 15 residues. CDR1 is MNHNS and CDR2 is SASEGT in the germline V gene. V was clipped by 3 bases and J by 3 bases, with 12 bases between them.